This TCR beta chain is drawn from a study of T cell changes during pregnancy in multiple sclerosis. This CDR3 spans 18 amino acids. Germline trimming cut 5 bases from V and 7 bases from J; bases unmatched to any gene: 16. The V gene's germline CDR1 is MDHEN and CDR2 SYDVKM. Sequencing was performed with immunoSEQ multiplex PCR; in TCRdb, only in-frame clones are kept and a portion is missing. The sample records roughly 40,000 clones, approximately 94% being singletons. The sample was peripheral blood, taken in the third trimester of pregnancy. This clonotype was sampled from a female donor with multiple sclerosis, enrolled in a pregnancy study. The rearrangement links TRBV28 to TRBJ1-6; 8 bases agree with TRBD1. Here the CDR3 DNA reads TGTGCCAGCAGTGCGCCGGGTGTGGGGGACAGGTCCAATTCACCCCTCCACTTT. Translated: CASSAPGVGDRSNSPLHF. The entire variable domain, with the rest obtained from reference TRBV28 and TRBJ1-6, is as follows: DVKVTQSSRYLVKRTGEKVFLECVQDMDHENMFWYRQDPGLGLRLIYFSYDVKMKEKGDIPEGYSVSREKKERFSLILESASTNQTSMYLCASSAPGVGDRSNSPLHFGNGTRLTVT.